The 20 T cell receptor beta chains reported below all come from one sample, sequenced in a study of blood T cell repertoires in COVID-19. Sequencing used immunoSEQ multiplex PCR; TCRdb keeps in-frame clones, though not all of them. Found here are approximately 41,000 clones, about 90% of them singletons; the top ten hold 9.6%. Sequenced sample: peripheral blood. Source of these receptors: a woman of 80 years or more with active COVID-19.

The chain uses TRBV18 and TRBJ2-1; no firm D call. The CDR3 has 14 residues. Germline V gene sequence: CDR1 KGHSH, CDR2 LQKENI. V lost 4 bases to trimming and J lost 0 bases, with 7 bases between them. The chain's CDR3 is CASSLLDSYNEQFF. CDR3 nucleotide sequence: TGTGCCAGCTCACTTCTAGACTCCTACAATGAGCAGTTCTTC.

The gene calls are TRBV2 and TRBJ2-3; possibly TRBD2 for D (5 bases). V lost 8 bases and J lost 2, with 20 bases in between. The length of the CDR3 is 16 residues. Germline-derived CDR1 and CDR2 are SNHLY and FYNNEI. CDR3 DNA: TGTGCCAGCCGAGGTGCCCCCGGACTTATCACAGATACGCAGTATTTT. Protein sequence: CASRGAPGLITDTQYF.

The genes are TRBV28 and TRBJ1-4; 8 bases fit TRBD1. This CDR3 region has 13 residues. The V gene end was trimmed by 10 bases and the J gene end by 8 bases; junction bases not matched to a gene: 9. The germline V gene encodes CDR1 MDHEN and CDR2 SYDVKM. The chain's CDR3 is CAIATGGREKLFF. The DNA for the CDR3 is TGTGCCATCGCAACAGGGGGACGGGAAAAACTGTTTTTT.

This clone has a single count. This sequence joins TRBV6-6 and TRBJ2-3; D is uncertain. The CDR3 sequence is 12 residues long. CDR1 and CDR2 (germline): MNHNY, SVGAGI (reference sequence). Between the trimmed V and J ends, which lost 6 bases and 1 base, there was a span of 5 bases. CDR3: CASSPGTDTQYF. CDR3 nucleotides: TGTGCCAGCAGCCCTGGCACAGATACGCAGTATTTT.

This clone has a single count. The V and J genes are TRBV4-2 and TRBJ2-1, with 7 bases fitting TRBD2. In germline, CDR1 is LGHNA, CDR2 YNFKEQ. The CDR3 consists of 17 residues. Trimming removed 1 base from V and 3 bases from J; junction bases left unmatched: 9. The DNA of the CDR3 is TGTGCCAGCAGCCAAGTTTGGAGCGGGGATAACTACAATGAGCAGTTCTTC. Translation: CASSQVWSGDNYNEQFF.

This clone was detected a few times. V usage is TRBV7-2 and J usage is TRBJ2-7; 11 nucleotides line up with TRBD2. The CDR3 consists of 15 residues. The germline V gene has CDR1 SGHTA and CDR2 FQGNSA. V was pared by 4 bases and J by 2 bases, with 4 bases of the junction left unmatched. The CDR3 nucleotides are TGTGCCAGCAGCTCGACTAGCGGGGTAGCCTACGAGCAGTACTTC. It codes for CASSSTSGVAYEQYF.

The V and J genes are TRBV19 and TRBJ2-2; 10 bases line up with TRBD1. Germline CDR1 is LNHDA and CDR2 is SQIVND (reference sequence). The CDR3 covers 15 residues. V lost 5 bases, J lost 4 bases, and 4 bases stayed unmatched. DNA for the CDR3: TGTGCCAGTAGTCCCCGGACAGGGGGCACCGGGGAGCTGTTTTTT. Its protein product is CASSPRTGGTGELFF.

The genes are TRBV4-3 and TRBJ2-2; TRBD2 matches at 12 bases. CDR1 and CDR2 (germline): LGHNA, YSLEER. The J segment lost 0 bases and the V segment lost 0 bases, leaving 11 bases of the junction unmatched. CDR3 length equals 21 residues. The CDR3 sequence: CASSQDTGTSGGFANTGELFF. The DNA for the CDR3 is TGCGCCAGCAGCCAAGATACAGGAACTAGCGGGGGGTTCGCGAACACCGGGGAGCTGTTTTTT.

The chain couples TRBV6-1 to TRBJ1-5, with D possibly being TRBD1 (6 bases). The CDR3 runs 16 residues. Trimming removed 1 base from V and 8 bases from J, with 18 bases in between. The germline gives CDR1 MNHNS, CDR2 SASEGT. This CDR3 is CASSEGFAGDGEPQHF. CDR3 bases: TGTGCCAGCAGTGAAGGTTTTGCAGGGGACGGGGAGCCCCAGCATTTT.

CDR3 DNA sequence: TGTGCCAGCAGTGAAGGTCTGTCCGGAAACACCATATATTTT. Protein: CASSEGLSGNTIYF. The chain recombines TRBV2 with TRBJ1-3; D gene unclear. The germline gives CDR1 SNHLY, CDR2 FYNNEI. The CDR3 covers 14 residues. V shed 1 base and J shed 4 bases, with 8 bases lying between them.

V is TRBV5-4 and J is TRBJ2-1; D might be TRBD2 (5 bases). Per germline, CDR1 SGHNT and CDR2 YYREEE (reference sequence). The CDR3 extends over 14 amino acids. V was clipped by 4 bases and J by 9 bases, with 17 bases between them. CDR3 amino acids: CASSLASVASEQFF. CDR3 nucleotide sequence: TGTGCCAGCAGCCTAGCAAGTGTGGCTAGTGAGCAGTTCTTC.

The CDR3 is CASSLQGASNEKLFF. The CDR3 region has the DNA TGTGCCAGCAGCCTCCAGGGGGCGTCTAATGAAAAACTGTTTTTT. This chain joins TRBV7-2 and TRBJ1-4; 8 nucleotides agree with TRBD1. Trimming cost V 5 bases and J 3 bases; bases outside gene matches: 5. Germline V lookup: CDR1 SGHTA, CDR2 FQGNSA. CDR3 size: 15 residues. The variable domain in full, with the rest retrieved from reference TRBV7-2 and TRBJ1-4, is GAGVSQSPSNKVTEKGKDVELRCDPISGHTALYWYRQSLGQGLEFLIYFQGNSAPDKSGLPSDRFSAERTGGSVSTLTIQRTQQEDSAVYLCASSLQGASNEKLFFGSGTQLSVL.

The CDR3 sequence is CASSPARDRVRDEQFF. The CDR3 DNA sequence: TGTGCCAGCTCACCAGCCCGGGACAGGGTAAGGGATGAGCAGTTCTTC. This sequence joins TRBV18 and TRBJ2-1; TRBD1 aligns across 9 bases. The J segment lost 8 bases and the V segment lost 2 bases, leaving 10 bases of the junction unmatched. Germline CDR1 is KGHSH and CDR2 is LQKENI. The CDR3 spans 16 residues.

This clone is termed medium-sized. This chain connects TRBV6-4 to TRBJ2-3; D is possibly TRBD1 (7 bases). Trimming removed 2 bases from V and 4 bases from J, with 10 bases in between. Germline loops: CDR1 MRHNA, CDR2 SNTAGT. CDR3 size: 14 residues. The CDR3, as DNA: TGTGCCAGCAGTGACCAGGGGGAGGCAGATACGCAGTATTTT. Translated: CASSDQGEADTQYF.

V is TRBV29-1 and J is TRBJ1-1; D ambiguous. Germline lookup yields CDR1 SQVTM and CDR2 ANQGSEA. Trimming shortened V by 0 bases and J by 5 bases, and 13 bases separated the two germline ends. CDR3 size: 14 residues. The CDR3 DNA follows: TGCAGCGTTGAAGATCGGGTGCAAAGAACTGAAGCTTTCTTT. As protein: CSVEDRVQRTEAFF.

As DNA, the CDR3 is TGCGCCAGCAGCAGGACTAGCGGGGGCCAAGAGACCCAGTACTTC. Translated, it gives CASSRTSGGQETQYF. The chain couples TRBV5-1 to TRBJ2-5; 13 nucleotides align to TRBD2. With 4 bases clipped from V and 1 base from J, the junction kept 1 base outside the gene matches. This CDR3 region has 15 residues. Per germline, CDR1 SGHRS and CDR2 YFSETQ.

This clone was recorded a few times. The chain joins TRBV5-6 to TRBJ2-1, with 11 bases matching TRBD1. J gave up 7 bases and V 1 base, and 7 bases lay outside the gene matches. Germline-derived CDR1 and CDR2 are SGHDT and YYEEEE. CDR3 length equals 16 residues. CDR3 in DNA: TGTGCCAGCAGCTTGCGTCGGACAGGGGGCGGAAATGAGCAGTTCTTC. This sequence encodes CASSLRRTGGGNEQFF.

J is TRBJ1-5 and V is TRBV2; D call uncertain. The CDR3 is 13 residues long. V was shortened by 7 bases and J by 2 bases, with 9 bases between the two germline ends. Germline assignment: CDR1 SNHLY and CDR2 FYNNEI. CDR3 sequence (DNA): TGTGCCAGCACCCCGTTTGGCAATCAGCCCCAGCATTTT. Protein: CASTPFGNQPQHF.

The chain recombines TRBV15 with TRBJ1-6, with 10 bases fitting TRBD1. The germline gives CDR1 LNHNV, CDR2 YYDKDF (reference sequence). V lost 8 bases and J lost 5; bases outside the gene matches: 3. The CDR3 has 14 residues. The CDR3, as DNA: TGTGCCACCCGGGACAGGGGCGATAATTCACCCCTCCACTTT. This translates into CATRDRGDNSPLHF.

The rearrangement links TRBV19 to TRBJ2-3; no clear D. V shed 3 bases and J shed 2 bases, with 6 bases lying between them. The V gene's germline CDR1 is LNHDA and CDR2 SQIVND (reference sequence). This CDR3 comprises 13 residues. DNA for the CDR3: TGTGCCAGTAGTATCGGTAACACAGATACGCAGTATTTT. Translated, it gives CASSIGNTDTQYF.